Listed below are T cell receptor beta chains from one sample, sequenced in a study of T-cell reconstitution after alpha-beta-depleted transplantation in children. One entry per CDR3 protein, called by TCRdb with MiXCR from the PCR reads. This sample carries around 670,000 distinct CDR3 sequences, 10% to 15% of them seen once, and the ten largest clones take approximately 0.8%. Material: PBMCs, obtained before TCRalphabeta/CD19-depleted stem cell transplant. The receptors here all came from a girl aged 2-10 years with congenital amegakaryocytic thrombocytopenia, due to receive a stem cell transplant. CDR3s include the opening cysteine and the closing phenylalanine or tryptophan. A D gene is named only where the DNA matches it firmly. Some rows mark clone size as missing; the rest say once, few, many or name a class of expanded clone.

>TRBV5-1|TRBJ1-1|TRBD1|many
TGCGCCAGCAGCTTGGGGACAGGGGGAAGTCCTGAAGCTTTCTTT
CASSLGTGGSPEAFF
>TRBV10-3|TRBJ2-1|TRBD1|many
TGTGCCATCAGTCCTAACCCTTCATCGCGGCAGGGGGATGAGCAGTTCTTC
CAISPNPSSRQGDEQFF
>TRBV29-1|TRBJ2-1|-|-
TGCAGCGTTGAAAAGGGGCCCACAAGTGAGCAGTTCTTC
CSVEKGPTSEQFF
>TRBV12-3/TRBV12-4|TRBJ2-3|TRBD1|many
TGTGCCAGCAGTTTAAGGTCAGGGGGCGTCACAGATACGCAGTATTTT
CASSLRSGGVTDTQYF
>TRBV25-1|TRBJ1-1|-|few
TGTGCCAGCAGTGCCCTCAGCCCGACTGAAGCTTTCTTT
CASSALSPTEAFF
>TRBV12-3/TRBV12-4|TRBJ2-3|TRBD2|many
TGTGCCAGCAGTTCGGGACTAGTGAATACGCAGTATTTT
CASSSGLVNTQYF
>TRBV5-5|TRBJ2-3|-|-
TGTGCCAGCAGCGCCCGGGACTTCACAGATACGCAGTATTTT
CASSARDFTDTQYF
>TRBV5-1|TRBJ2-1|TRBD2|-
TGCGCCAGCAGGCCGGGACTAGACAATGAGCAGTTCTTC
CASRPGLDNEQFF
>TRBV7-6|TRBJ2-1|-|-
TGTGCCAGCAGCTTAGAAGGGTCTAATGTGTACTCCTCCTACAATGAGCAGTTCTTC
CASSLEGSNVYSSYNEQFF
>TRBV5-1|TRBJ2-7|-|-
TGCGCCAGCAGCTTGGGCCATTTGGAGGCTACCTCCTCCTACGAGCAGTACTTC
CASSLGHLEATSSYEQYF
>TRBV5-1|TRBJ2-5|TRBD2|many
TGCGCCAGCAGCTTGGTACTAGCGGGAGGAGAGACCCAGTACTTC
CASSLVLAGGETQYF
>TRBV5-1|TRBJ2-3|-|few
TGCGCCAGCAGCCCAGCCATACTTCTTGGGGATACGCAGTATTTT
CASSPAILLGDTQYF
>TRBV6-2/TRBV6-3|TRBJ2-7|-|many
TGTGCCAGCAGTCAGGCCCATTGGGGACCCTGGGGTGGCGTGCCTATGGACGAGCAGTACTTC
CASSQAHWGPWGGVPMDEQYF
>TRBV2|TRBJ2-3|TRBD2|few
TGTGCCAGCAGTGAGACTAGCGGGAGGACAGATACGCAGTATTTT
CASSETSGRTDTQYF
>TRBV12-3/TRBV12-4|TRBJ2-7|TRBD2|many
TGTGCCAGCAGTACCCGGACTAGGAACGCCGAGCAGTACTTC
CASSTRTRNAEQYF
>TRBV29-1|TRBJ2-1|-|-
TGCAGCGTTGAGCCAGTTATCCTATACAATGAGCAGTTCTTC
CSVEPVILYNEQFF
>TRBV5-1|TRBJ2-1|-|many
TGCGCCAGTCATAACGTGGGACGGTCCTACAATGAGCAGTTCTTC
CASHNVGRSYNEQFF
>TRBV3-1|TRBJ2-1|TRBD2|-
TGTGCCTCCAGGGGAGACGATGGGACTAGCAGAAACAATGAGCAGTTCTTC
CASRGDDGTSRNNEQFF
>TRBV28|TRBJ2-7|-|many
TGTGCCAGCTGCCGGGACTTGCGCTCCTACGAGCAGTACTTC
CASCRDLRSYEQYF
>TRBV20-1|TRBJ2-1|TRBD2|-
TGCAGTGCTAGACTAACGGCAAAGACTAGCGGGGTTAGCTCCTACAATGAGCAGTTCTTC
CSARLTAKTSGVSSYNEQFF
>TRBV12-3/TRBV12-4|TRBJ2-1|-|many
TGTGCCAGCAGTTACGGCGGCCTGTACAATGAGCAGTTCTTC
CASSYGGLYNEQFF
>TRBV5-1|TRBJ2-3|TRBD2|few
TGCGCCAGCAGCTCACTGACTAGCGGGATAGGATCAGATACGCAGTATTTT
CASSSLTSGIGSDTQYF
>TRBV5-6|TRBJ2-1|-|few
TGTGCCAGCAGCTTGGTTGGTACCTGGGGATCCAATGAGCAGTTCTTC
CASSLVGTWGSNEQFF
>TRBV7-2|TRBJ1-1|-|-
-
CASSLLSHYAVGVGNPEIVKLFF
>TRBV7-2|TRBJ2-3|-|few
TGTGCCAGCAGCTTAGTCAGAAACACAGATACGCAGTATTTT
CASSLVRNTDTQYF
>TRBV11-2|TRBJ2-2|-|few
TGTGCCAGCAGCTCAGGGAAGGCTTGGGGATCGGCCGGGGAGCTGTTTTTT
CASSSGKAWGSAGELFF
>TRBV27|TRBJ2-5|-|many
TGTGCCAGCAGTGCCCAGGGATTCGAACACCTTCAAGAGACCCAGTACTTC
CASSAQGFEHLQETQYF
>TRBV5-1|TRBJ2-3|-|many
TGCGCCAGCAGCTTGGCAGACTCCACGGCAGATACGCAGTATTTT
CASSLADSTADTQYF
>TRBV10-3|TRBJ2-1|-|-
TGTGCCATCAGTGAGTGGCTGGATGAGCAGTTCTTC
CAISEWLDEQFF
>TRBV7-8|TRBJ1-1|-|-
TGTGCCAGCAGGGCCGGCCCCACTGGAGCTTTCTTT
CASRAGPTGAFF
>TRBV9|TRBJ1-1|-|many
TGTGCCAGCAGCGTGGACCTGAACACTGAAGCTTTCTTT
CASSVDLNTEAFF
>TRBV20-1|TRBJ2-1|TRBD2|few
TGCAGTGCTAGAATAGCGGGAGGGCGACGCGGTGAGCAGTTCTTC
CSARIAGGRRGEQFF
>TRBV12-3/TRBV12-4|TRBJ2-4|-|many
TGTGCCAGCACCCAGGACAGAACAGACATTCAGTACTTC
CASTQDRTDIQYF
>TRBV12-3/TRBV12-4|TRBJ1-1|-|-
TGTGCCAGCAGGACACACCGGAGGAACACTGAAGCTTTCTTT
CASRTHRRNTEAFF
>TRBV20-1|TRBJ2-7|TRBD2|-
TGCAGTGCTAGAGGACTAGCGGCAACCAAACGAACCGAGCAGTACTTC
CSARGLAATKRTEQYF
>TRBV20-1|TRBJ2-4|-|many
TGCAGTGCTAGAGTTTTGGCGGGAGCCAAAAACATTCAGTACTTC
CSARVLAGAKNIQYF
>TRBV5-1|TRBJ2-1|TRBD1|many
TGCGCCAGCTCGAGGACAGGGGTCAATGAGCAGTTCTTC
CASSRTGVNEQFF
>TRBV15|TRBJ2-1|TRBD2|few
TGTGCCACCAGCAGAGATCGGGCTAGCGGGAGACAAAGCTACAATGAGCAGTTCTTC
CATSRDRASGRQSYNEQFF
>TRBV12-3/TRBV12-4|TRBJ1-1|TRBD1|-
TGTGCCAGCAGTGGCGGACAGGGGCGAGTGGAAAACACTGAAGCTTTCTTT
CASSGGQGRVENTEAFF
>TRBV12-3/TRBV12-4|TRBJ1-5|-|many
TGTGCCAGCAGTTTAGGGGGCTCGGGCAATCAGCCCCAGCATTTT
CASSLGGSGNQPQHF
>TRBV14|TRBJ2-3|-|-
TGTGCCAGCAGCCAATGGTCCTTGAGCACAGATACGCAGTATTTT
CASSQWSLSTDTQYF
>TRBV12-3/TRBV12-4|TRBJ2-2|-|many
TGTGCCAGCAGTTTGATGGGTTCCGGGGAGCTGTTTTTT
CASSLMGSGELFF
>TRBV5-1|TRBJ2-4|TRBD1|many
TGCGCCAGCAGCTTGGATCTGACAGGGACAGCCAAAAACATTCAGTACTTC
CASSLDLTGTAKNIQYF
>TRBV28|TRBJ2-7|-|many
TGTGCCAGCAGTTTATGGGTCAGCTACGAGCAGTACTTC
CASSLWVSYEQYF
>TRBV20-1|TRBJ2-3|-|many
TGCAGTGCTTCCTCCGCTGGGGGAGTTCACTCAACGCAGTATTTT
CSASSAGGVHSTQYF
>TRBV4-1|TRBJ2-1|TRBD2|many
TGCGCCAGCAGCCAAGTAGGGACTAGCGTCTACAATGAGCAGTTCTTC
CASSQVGTSVYNEQFF
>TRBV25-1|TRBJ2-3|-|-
TGTGCCAGCAGTGAATCCCCTCCTCGGGCAGATACGCAGTATTTT
CASSESPPRADTQYF
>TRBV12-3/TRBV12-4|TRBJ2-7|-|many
TGTGCCAGCAGTTTAATGGGAGCAGCCTACGAGCAGTACTTC
CASSLMGAAYEQYF
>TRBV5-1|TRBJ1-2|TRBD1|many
TGCGCCAGCAGCCGAACAGGGGACGATGGCTACACCTTC
CASSRTGDDGYTF
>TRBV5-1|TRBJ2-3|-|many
TGCGCCAGCAGCTTCCTAGGGGCCGGCACAGATACGCAGTATTTT
CASSFLGAGTDTQYF
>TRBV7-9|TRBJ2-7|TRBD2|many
TGTGCCAGCAGCTTAAGGCGGGAGGGATACGAGCAGTACTTC
CASSLRREGYEQYF
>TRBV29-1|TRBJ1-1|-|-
TGCAGCGTAATGCGACAGGTCGACGCTTTCTTT
CSVMRQVDAFF
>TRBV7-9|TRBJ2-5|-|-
TGTGCCAGCAGCCAAGGTTCGGTAAGGGAGACCCAGTACTTC
CASSQGSVRETQYF
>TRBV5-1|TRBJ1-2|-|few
TGCGCCAGCAGCTTCCTAGGAGGGGCAGGAAGTTATGGCTACACCTTC
CASSFLGGAGSYGYTF